This TCR beta chain was recovered during a study of cytomegalovirus exposure and HLA in healthy donors. The PCR ran on 60 Vbeta and 13 Jbeta primers. Only in-frame clones appear in the TCRdb table, and some are missing; sequencing was by immunoSEQ multiplex PCR. The repertoire holds more than 100,000 clones, with about 76% as singletons. The sample was PBMCs. The receptor comes from a woman aged 40 to 50 in good health and CMV-seronegative.

The CDR3 here is CASSEQGYEAFF. CDR3 coding DNA: TGTGCCAGCAGCGAACAGGGGTACGAAGCTTTCTTT. The chain combines TRBV6-5 with TRBJ1-1; 7 bases line up with TRBD1. With V trimmed by 6 bases and J by 8 bases, 6 bases remained unmatched. The CDR3 has 12 residues. Germline-derived CDR1 and CDR2 are MNHEY and SVGAGI.